This is a list of T cell receptor beta chains from one sample in a study of spatial heterogeneity in lung cancer. TCRdb recomputed calls from the 5' RACE reads with MiXCR, one row per CDR3 protein. The sample gives tens of thousands of distinct CDR3 sequences, 12% to 15% of which show up once; 55% to 65% is in the top ten. Sample: PBMCs, taken at surgery. The receptors come from a male donor with early-stage non-small cell lung cancer. Both conserved end residues are part of each CDR3. D genes are given only for firm matches. Where a row states a size, it is once, few, many or the class of an expanded clone; other rows omit it.

CDR3 DNA: TGCAGCGTTGGCCGAACAGGGACCACCTACGAGCAGTACTTC; CDR3 protein: CSVGRTGTTYEQYF; clone size: many; D gene: -; V gene: TRBV29-1; J gene: TRBJ2-7
CDR3 DNA: TGTGCCAGCAGTGGGGCCTATAATTCACCCCTCCACTTT; CDR3 protein: CASSGAYNSPLHF; clone size: many; D gene: -; V gene: TRBV5-6; J gene: TRBJ1-6
CDR3 DNA: TGTGCCAGCAGCCAGGGGGCAAACTATGGCTACACCTTC; CDR3 protein: CASSQGANYGYTF; clone size: -; D gene: TRBD1; V gene: TRBV6-5; J gene: TRBJ1-2
CDR3 DNA: TGCAGCGCTAGAGGGCCTAGCACTGAAGCTTTCTTT; CDR3 protein: CSARGPSTEAFF; clone size: many; D gene: -; V gene: TRBV29-1; J gene: TRBJ1-1
CDR3 DNA: TGTGCCAGCACTGGGAATATGAGAGAAAAACTGTTTTTT; CDR3 protein: CASTGNMREKLFF; clone size: -; D gene: -; V gene: TRBV2; J gene: TRBJ1-4
CDR3 DNA: TGTGCCTGGCAGTCAGGTAGCAATCAGCCCCAGCATTTT; CDR3 protein: CAWQSGSNQPQHF; clone size: few; D gene: -; V gene: TRBV30; J gene: TRBJ1-5
CDR3 DNA: TGTGCCAGCAGCGACGCTCCGGGGCCAGAAGCTTTCTTT; CDR3 protein: CASSDAPGPEAFF; clone size: many; D gene: -; V gene: TRBV3-1; J gene: TRBJ1-1
CDR3 DNA: TGTGCCAGCAGCTCGACAGGGGGCACCGAGCAGTACTTC; CDR3 protein: CASSSTGGTEQYF; clone size: many; D gene: TRBD1; V gene: TRBV9; J gene: TRBJ2-7
CDR3 DNA: TGTGCCAGCAGTTTACTTGGGAGCAATCAGCCCCAGCATTTT; CDR3 protein: CASSLLGSNQPQHF; clone size: -; D gene: -; V gene: TRBV12-3/TRBV12-4; J gene: TRBJ1-5
CDR3 DNA: TGTGCCAGCAGTGGGACAGGGTTTGCAGATACGCAGTATTTT; CDR3 protein: CASSGTGFADTQYF; clone size: many; D gene: TRBD1; V gene: TRBV12-3/TRBV12-4; J gene: TRBJ2-3
CDR3 DNA: TGTGCCAGCAGCTTCGACGATACGCAGTATTTT; CDR3 protein: CASSFDDTQYF; clone size: few; D gene: -; V gene: TRBV7-2; J gene: TRBJ2-3
CDR3 DNA: TGTGCCAGCAGTTACTCAGGGTCGGTAAGCGGTAACACTGAAGCTTTCTTT; CDR3 protein: CASSYSGSVSGNTEAFF; clone size: few; D gene: -; V gene: TRBV6-5; J gene: TRBJ1-1
CDR3 DNA: TGTGCCAGCAGTTCCCAGGGGGGCTCTGGAAACACCATATATTTT; CDR3 protein: CASSSQGGSGNTIYF; clone size: many; D gene: TRBD1; V gene: TRBV12-3/TRBV12-4; J gene: TRBJ1-3
CDR3 DNA: TGTGCCAGCAGCAAAGTAGGTCTGAACACTGAAGCTTTCTTT; CDR3 protein: CASSKVGLNTEAFF; clone size: -; D gene: -; V gene: TRBV21-1; J gene: TRBJ1-1
CDR3 DNA: TGTGCCAGCAGCCCCGGGACAGGGGGCGCGACCGGGGAGCTGTTTTTT; CDR3 protein: CASSPGTGGATGELFF; clone size: few; D gene: TRBD1; V gene: TRBV11-3; J gene: TRBJ2-2
CDR3 DNA: TGTGCCAGCAGTGAAGCGGAATTCCGCGGGACAGGGGGCAATGAGCAGTTCTTC; CDR3 protein: CASSEAEFRGTGGNEQFF; clone size: many; D gene: TRBD1; V gene: TRBV2; J gene: TRBJ2-1
CDR3 DNA: TGTGCCAGCAAATCTTCCTTCACAGGGGTTAGAGCTTTCTTT; CDR3 protein: CASKSSFTGVRAFF; clone size: many; D gene: TRBD1; V gene: TRBV6-5; J gene: TRBJ1-1
CDR3 DNA: TGTGCCAGCATTGAGGATGCCCAATCAGATACGCAGTATTTT; CDR3 protein: CASIEDAQSDTQYF; clone size: -; D gene: -; V gene: TRBV2; J gene: TRBJ2-3
CDR3 DNA: TGCAGTGCTAGAGTTTTGGGGGCAAGCTACGAGCAGTACTTC; CDR3 protein: CSARVLGASYEQYF; clone size: -; D gene: -; V gene: TRBV20-1; J gene: TRBJ2-7
CDR3 DNA: TGTGCCAGCTCTTCTAGCGGTTTCTCCTACAATGAGCAGTTCTTC; CDR3 protein: CASSSSGFSYNEQFF; clone size: -; D gene: TRBD2; V gene: TRBV18; J gene: TRBJ2-1
CDR3 DNA: TGTGCCAGCAGCTTAGGGGGTTTCGACTATGGCTACACCTTC; CDR3 protein: CASSLGGFDYGYTF; clone size: -; D gene: -; V gene: TRBV7-2; J gene: TRBJ1-2
CDR3 DNA: TGCGCCAGCAGCTTGGCCGACATCCGAACAGATACGCAGTATTTT; CDR3 protein: CASSLADIRTDTQYF; clone size: -; D gene: -; V gene: TRBV5-1; J gene: TRBJ2-3
CDR3 DNA: TGCAGCGTTGGGAGCGGGAGAGGAGATACGCAGTATTTT; CDR3 protein: CSVGSGRGDTQYF; clone size: -; D gene: TRBD2; V gene: TRBV29-1; J gene: TRBJ2-3
CDR3 DNA: TGTGCCATCAGTGAGGAAGAGACCCAGTACTTC; CDR3 protein: CAISEEETQYF; clone size: -; D gene: -; V gene: TRBV10-3; J gene: TRBJ2-5